A single sample is the source of the 10 T cell receptor beta chains below, sequenced in a study of blood T cell repertoires in COVID-19. Here immunoSEQ multiplex PCR was the method, and the copy in TCRdb shows in-frame clones only, minus some. The repertoire includes 110,000 to 150,000 clones, 78% of them detected once, and less than 7.5% sits in the top ten. Specimen: PBMCs or T cells enriched from blood (not recorded which). The receptors were gathered from a woman aged 45 to 65 who had recovered from COVID-19.

J is TRBJ2-2 and V is TRBV7-2, with TRBD1 matching 8 bases. V shed 1 base and J 5 bases; nucleotides not matched to a gene: 3. This CDR3 spans 15 amino acids. CDR1 is SGHTA and CDR2 is FQGNSA in the germline V gene. The CDR3 sequence is CASSLVTGGTGELFF. Here the CDR3 DNA reads TGTGCCAGCAGCTTAGTAACAGGGGGTACCGGGGAGCTGTTTTTT.

V usage is TRBV7-8 and J usage is TRBJ1-5; D is perhaps TRBD1 (6 bases). Germline CDR1 and CDR2: SGHVS and FQNEAQ. The CDR3 length is 16 residues. The V gene lost 4 bases and the J gene lost 1 base, with 14 bases spanning the gap. The CDR3 DNA sequence: TGTGCCAGCAGCTCCGGGACACCATTGAGCAATCAGCCCCAGCATTTT. Encoded protein: CASSSGTPLSNQPQHF.

This chain links TRBV28 with TRBJ1-1; TRBD1 matches 9 bases. CDR3 size: 13 residues. V was pared by 1 base and J by 8 bases, with 2 bases of the junction left unmatched. Germline lookup yields CDR1 MDHEN and CDR2 SYDVKM. The CDR3 DNA sequence: TGTGCCAGCAGTTTATTTGACAGGGGGGAAGCTTTCTTT. Its protein is CASSLFDRGEAFF.

A single count supports this clone. V is TRBV29-1 and J is TRBJ1-1; D remains ambiguous. Germline V lookup: CDR1 SQVTM, CDR2 ANQGSEA. CDR3 length: 10 amino acids. V dropped 3 bases and J dropped 8 bases, with 7 bases sitting between them. CDR3 DNA: TGCAGCGTTGACACAGACGAAGCTTTCTTT. This sequence encodes CSVDTDEAFF.

This chain joins TRBV6-2 or TRBV6-3 and TRBJ2-7; TRBD2 might be the D (6 bases). Per germline, CDR1 MNHEY and CDR2 SVGEGT. Trimming stripped 2 bases from V and 3 bases from J, with 17 bases between. The CDR3 is 16 residues long. The CDR3 sequence: CASSYNRDLGGYEQYV. The CDR3 region has the DNA TGTGCCAGCAGTTACAACCGGGACTTGGGGGGCTACGAGCAGTACGTC.

This chain connects TRBV11-3 to TRBJ2-5, with D maybe TRBD2 (5 bases). Trimming took 5 bases from V and 1 from J, leaving 8 bases between them. Germline CDR1 is SGHNT and CDR2 is YENEEA. This CDR3 has 13 amino acids. The CDR3 sequence is CASSRGSQETQYF. The CDR3 region has the DNA TGTGCCAGCAGCCGGGGTTCCCAAGAGACCCAGTACTTC.

The CDR3 is CASSSSDRSEAFF. CDR3 sequence (DNA): TGTGCCAGCAGTTCCTCCGACAGGAGTGAAGCTTTCTTT. V is TRBV28 and J is TRBJ1-1, with D possibly matching TRBD1 (6 bases). The germline V gene has CDR1 MDHEN and CDR2 SYDVKM. Trimming removed 4 bases from V and 7 bases from J, with 13 bases in between. This CDR3 is built from 13 residues.

The chain combines TRBV6-5 with TRBJ2-5, with TRBD1 matching over 9 bases. This CDR3 comprises 15 residues. V lost 8 bases and J lost 3; bases outside the gene matches: 10. CDR1 and CDR2 (germline): MNHEY, SVGAGI. In DNA form, the CDR3 reads TGTGCCAGCTGCCTGATGACAGGGGGTGAAGAGACCCAGTACTTC. It specifies CASCLMTGGEETQYF.

The V gene is TRBV6-5, the J gene TRBJ1-1; D call uncertain. From germline, CDR1 is MNHEY and CDR2 SVGAGI. The germline V and J ends were trimmed by 6 bases and 0 bases, with 14 bases remaining between them. CDR3 length: 15 residues. CDR3 coding DNA: TGTGCCAGCAGGGCCGGGTTGATTATGAACACTGAAGCTTTCTTT. Residues: CASRAGLIMNTEAFF.

The rearrangement links TRBV6-5 to TRBJ2-2, with D unresolved. There are 12 residues in the CDR3. V gave up 6 bases and J gave up 5 bases, with 7 bases separating them. Germline assignment: CDR1 MNHEY and CDR2 SVGAGI. This CDR3 reads CASRLHTGELFF. The CDR3 nucleotides are TGTGCCAGCAGACTTCATACCGGGGAGCTGTTTTTT.